These 21 T cell receptor beta chains originate from one sample sequenced in a study of OX40 agonist ivuxolimab in advanced cancers. Library preparation employed the immunoSEQ multiplex PCR assay. This is the immuneACCESS table as TCRdb keeps it, with only in-frame sequences that have V and J called. A part of the clones is gone; compared with another copy, unresolved V genes explain less than half, and the rest is unexplained. Counted in this sample were around 80,000 clones; roughly 92% of them appeared once. The ten largest clones capture around 0.7% of the sample. Sequences were derived from CD4+ or CD8+ T cells sorted from blood, sampled in a trial of the OX40 agonist ivuxolimab. Every receptor here comes from an adult with an advanced solid tumor such as melanoma, head and neck, liver or kidney cancer.

The rearrangement uses TRBV7-3 and TRBJ2-3; unclear D gene. Trimming took 2 bases from V and 1 from J, leaving 7 bases between them. Germline CDR1 SGHTA, CDR2 FQGTGA. The CDR3 is made up of 14 amino acids. The CDR3 loop reads CASSLAGRTDTQYF. In DNA form, the CDR3 reads TGTGCCAGCAGCTTAGCAGGCCGCACAGATACGCAGTATTTT.

The chain employs TRBV30 and TRBJ2-5, with 9 nucleotides matching TRBD1. This CDR3 is 14 amino acids long. V shed 0 bases and J 4 bases; nucleotides not matched to a gene: 3. Germline lookup yields CDR1 GTSNPN and CDR2 SVGIG (reference sequence). The CDR3 here is CAWSVGTGRETQYF. The CDR3 bases are TGTGCCTGGAGTGTTGGGACAGGGAGAGAGACCCAGTACTTC. Based on the CDR3 plus reference TRBV30 and TRBJ2-5, the full variable domain is SQTIHQWPATLVQPVGSPLSLECTVEGTSNPNLYWYRQAAGRGLQLLFYSVGIGQISSEVPQNLSASRPQDRQFILSSKKLLLSDSGFYLCAWSVGTGRETQYFGPGTRLLVL.

This chain connects TRBV6-1 to TRBJ1-6; D is possibly TRBD1 (5 bases). CDR3 length: 15 residues. The ends were cut back, 0 bases at V and 7 bases at J, with 10 bases in the middle. The germline V gene has CDR1 MNHNS and CDR2 SASEGT. As DNA, the CDR3 is TGTGCCAGCAGTGAAGCGCAGACAGCCAATTCACCCCTCCACTTT. Its translation: CASSEAQTANSPLHF.

This rearrangement joins TRBV9 to TRBJ1-2; a possible D gene is TRBD1 (5 bases). The germline CDR1 and CDR2 sequences are SGDLS and YYNGEE. The CDR3 is made up of 14 amino acids. V lost 0 bases and J lost 2, with 8 bases in between. The CDR3 coding sequence is TGTGCCAGCAGCGTAGTTGCAGGGAACTATGGCTACACCTTC. Amino acids: CASSVVAGNYGYTF.

The V call is TRBV27, the J call TRBJ1-1; no clear D gene. The V gene lost 2 bases and the J gene lost 3 bases, with 13 bases spanning the gap. Germline V gene sequence: CDR1 MNHEY, CDR2 SMNVEV (reference sequence). The CDR3 consists of 15 residues. CDR3 coding DNA: TGTGCCAGCAGTTTAGGTGGAGGGAGGTACACTGAAGCTTTCTTT. As protein: CASSLGGGRYTEAFF.

The V call is TRBV7-8, the J call TRBJ2-7, with 12 positions matching TRBD1. With V trimmed by 5 bases and J by 6 bases, 5 bases remained unmatched. The CDR3 length is 14 residues. Germline V CDR1 and CDR2: SGHVS, FQNEAQ. The CDR3, as DNA: TGTGCCAGCAGCCCGGGGACAGGGGGCGGCGAGCAGTACTTC. It specifies CASSPGTGGGEQYF.

This chain connects TRBV7-9 to TRBJ2-1, with 12 bases aligning to TRBD2. CDR3 length equals 16 residues. Looked up from germline, CDR1 is SEHNR and CDR2 is FQNEAQ (reference sequence). V lost 6 bases to trimming and J lost 5 bases; unmatched junction nucleotides: 8. The CDR3 sequence is CASSPLAGGPNNEQFF. CDR3 nucleotide sequence: TGTGCCAGCAGTCCCCTAGCGGGAGGGCCTAACAATGAGCAGTTCTTC.

This clone was detected once. The chain is built from TRBV2 and TRBJ2-3; perhaps TRBD2 as D (7 bases). CDR1 is SNHLY and CDR2 is FYNNEI in the germline V gene. The CDR3 has 17 residues. Trimming stripped 2 bases from V and 0 bases from J, with 15 bases between. The CDR3 sequence: CASSEMRGGRSTDTQYF. The CDR3 DNA follows: TGTGCCAGCAGTGAAATGAGGGGGGGGCGGAGCACAGATACGCAGTATTTT.

This clone was counted a single time. This chain connects TRBV10-3 to TRBJ2-1; 8 bases match TRBD1. CDR3 length: 15 amino acids. V gave up 6 bases and J gave up 4 bases; unmatched junction bases: 8. Per germline, CDR1 ENHRY and CDR2 SYGVKD. CDR3 protein: CAIRYGTGEYNEQFF. CDR3 sequence (DNA): TGTGCCATCAGATACGGGACAGGCGAATACAATGAGCAGTTCTTC.

J is TRBJ1-4 and V is TRBV2, with D maybe TRBD1 (5 bases). V was trimmed by 7 bases and J by 3 bases, leaving 12 bases between them. The CDR3 has 14 amino acids. Germline V gene sequence: CDR1 SNHLY, CDR2 FYNNEI. This CDR3 reads CASISGMANEKLFF. The CDR3 DNA reads as TGTGCCAGCATATCAGGGATGGCTAATGAAAAACTGTTTTTT.

This chain uses TRBV5-6 with TRBJ2-1, with D possibly TRBD2 on 5 matching bases. V lost 4 bases and J lost 5, with 13 bases in between. In germline, CDR1 is SGHDT, CDR2 YYEEEE. The length of the CDR3 is 14 residues. CDR3 residues: CASSKERSNNEQFF. In nucleotides, the CDR3 is TGTGCCAGCAGCAAGGAGCGGAGCAACAATGAGCAGTTCTTC.

The V gene is TRBV18, the J gene TRBJ2-7, with 8 bases identical to TRBD1. The CDR3 consists of 12 residues. Looked up from germline, CDR1 is KGHSH and CDR2 is LQKENI. V lost 3 bases to trimming and J lost 6 bases; unmatched junction nucleotides: 1. The CDR3 coding sequence is TGTGCCAGCTCACCTACAGGGGGCGAGCAGTACTTC. Translating it yields CASSPTGGEQYF.

The rearrangement links TRBV29-1 to TRBJ1-2; D remains unclear. The V end lost 7 bases, the J end lost 0 bases, and 9 bases lay between the germline ends. Germline CDR1 reads SQVTM; CDR2 reads ANQGSEA. The CDR3 contains 12 residues. The CDR3 loop is CSGGSANYGYTF. The CDR3 nucleotides are TGCAGCGGAGGATCAGCTAACTATGGCTACACCTTC.

The table lists this clone with a few counts. V gene TRBV20-1 combines with J gene TRBJ1-1; unclear D gene. This CDR3 contains 11 residues. The ends were cut back, 2 bases at V and 0 bases at J, with 1 base in the middle. Germline V gene sequence: CDR1 DFQATT, CDR2 SNEGSKA (reference sequence). The CDR3 protein is CSARMNTEAFF. DNA of the CDR3: TGCAGTGCTAGAATGAACACTGAAGCTTTCTTT.

The chain links TRBV6-5 to TRBJ2-5, with 12 bases matching TRBD1. The CDR3 has 15 residues. The J segment lost 4 bases and the V segment lost 5 bases, leaving 5 bases of the junction unmatched. The germline CDR1 and CDR2 sequences are MNHEY and SVGAGI. The DNA of the CDR3 is TGTGCCAGCAGTCCGGGACAGGGGGCTGGAGAGACCCAGTACTTC. Amino acid sequence: CASSPGQGAGETQYF.

The gene calls are TRBV5-4 and TRBJ2-7; 7 nucleotides agree with TRBD1. Trimming removed 4 bases from V and 2 bases from J; junction bases left unmatched: 6. This CDR3 comprises 14 residues. The germline CDR1 and CDR2 sequences are SGHNT and YYREEE (reference sequence). The CDR3 here is CASSAGGSAYEQYF. For the CDR3, the DNA is TGTGCCAGCAGCGCAGGGGGAAGCGCCTACGAGCAGTACTTC.

This chain joins TRBV11-3 and TRBJ1-1; D call uncertain. Per germline, CDR1 SGHNT and CDR2 YENEEA. V was clipped by 3 bases and J by 3 bases, with 8 bases between them. There are 13 residues in the CDR3. CDR3 loop: CASSLSTDTEAFF. As DNA, the CDR3 is TGTGCCAGCAGCTTGAGTACGGACACTGAAGCTTTCTTT.

This sequence joins TRBV2 and TRBJ2-7; a weak D match, TRBD2 (5 bases). The germline CDR1 and CDR2 sequences are SNHLY and FYNNEI. The CDR3 runs to 12 residues. The V and J ends lost 10 bases and 2 bases respectively, with 12 bases between them. The CDR3 DNA is TGTGCCACTAGGACTCCTACCTACGAGCAGTACTTC. Translating it yields CATRTPTYEQYF.

The chain employs TRBV5-1 and TRBJ1-1; D is ambiguous. Per the germline V gene, CDR1 is SGHRS and CDR2 is YFSETQ. This CDR3 is 14 amino acids long. The germline V and J ends were trimmed by 3 bases and 1 base, with 10 bases remaining between them. For the CDR3, the DNA is TGCGCCAGCAGCTCGGGGTTGGAGAACACTGAAGCTTTCTTT. Protein product: CASSSGLENTEAFF.

This clone has only one observation. The chain has TRBV29-1 and TRBJ1-1, with D perhaps matching TRBD1 (5 bases). The V gene's germline CDR1 is SQVTM and CDR2 ANQGSEA. CDR3 length equals 13 residues. Trimming pared 5 bases from V and 1 base from J, leaving 11 bases between. In nucleotides, the CDR3 is TGCAGCGTTTGGACAAGGGAGAACACTGAAGCTTTCTTT. This translates into CSVWTRENTEAFF.

The rearrangement uses TRBV5-1 and TRBJ1-4; 11 positions match TRBD1. V was pared by 0 bases and J by 7 bases, with 2 bases of the junction left unmatched. CDR1 is SGHRS, CDR2 YFSETQ, per germline. The CDR3 loop spans 15 amino acids. As DNA, the CDR3 is TGCGCCAGCAGCTTGGATGGGACAGGGGGTGAAAAACTGTTTTTT. This gives the protein CASSLDGTGGEKLFF.